The T cell receptor (beta chain) described here comes from a study of T cell changes during pregnancy in multiple sclerosis. V was clipped by 0 bases and J by 2 bases, with 11 bases between them. CDR1 and CDR2 (germline): SGDLS, YYNGEE. This CDR3 region has 15 residues. TCRdb keeps only in-frame clones here, not all; method: immunoSEQ multiplex PCR. Among about 100,000 clones listed, 94% were seen once. The chain joins TRBV9 to TRBJ1-2, with a tentative D call TRBD1 (5 bases). Specimen: peripheral blood, collected before pregnancy. The origin of this receptor is a female donor with multiple sclerosis, enrolled in a pregnancy study. CDR3 region: CASSVAQGQNYGYTF. The CDR3 DNA follows: TGTGCCAGCAGCGTAGCTCAGGGCCAAAACTATGGCTACACCTTC.